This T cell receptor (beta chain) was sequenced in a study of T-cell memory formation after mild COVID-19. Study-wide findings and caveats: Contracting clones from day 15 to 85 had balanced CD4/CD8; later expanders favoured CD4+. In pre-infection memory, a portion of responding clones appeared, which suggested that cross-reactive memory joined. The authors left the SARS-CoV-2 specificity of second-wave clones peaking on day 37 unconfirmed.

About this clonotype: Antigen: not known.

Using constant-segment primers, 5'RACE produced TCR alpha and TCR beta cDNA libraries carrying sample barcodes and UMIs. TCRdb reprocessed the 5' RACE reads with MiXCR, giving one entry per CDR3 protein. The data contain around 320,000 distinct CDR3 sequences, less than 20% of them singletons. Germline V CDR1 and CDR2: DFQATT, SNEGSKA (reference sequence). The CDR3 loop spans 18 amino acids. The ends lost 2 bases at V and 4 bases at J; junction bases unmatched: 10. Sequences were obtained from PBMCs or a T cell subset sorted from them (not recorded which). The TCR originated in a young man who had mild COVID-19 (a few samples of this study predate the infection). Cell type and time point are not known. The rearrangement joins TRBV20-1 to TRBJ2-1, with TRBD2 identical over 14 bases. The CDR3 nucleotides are TGCAGTGCTAGACCACCTTTGGGACTAGCGGGGGTGTACAATGAGCAGTTCTTC. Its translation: CSARPPLGLAGVYNEQFF.